This T cell receptor beta chain was observed in a study of shared clonotypes between healthy human individuals. General study results and limits: Among donors, clonotype sharing was expected to be affected by sequencing depth. Across subsets, estimated richness was generally greater for naive than for memory populations. Rarefaction showed sorted-subset sequencing was incomplete despite large depth.

In its sample, this clone was seen a few times. Its antigen is not known. The assay was carried out at the deep level. The method was immunoSEQ multiplex PCR; TCRdb's version includes in-frame clones alone and lacks a portion of them. The table shows some 740,000 clones, with 90% to 95% occurring only once. The CDR3 extends over 14 amino acids. Germline V gives CDR1 SGHAT, CDR2 FQNNGV. The germline V and J ends were trimmed by 0 bases and 8 bases, with 14 bases remaining between them. It was CD45RO-negative cells, positively selected for CCR7, that made up naive CD8 cells, with terminally differentiated effector memory CD45RA+ cells excluded.

The receptor was derived from a man aged 30-40 years in good health. Source material: naive CD8+ T cells sorted from blood. This chain links TRBV11-2 with TRBJ2-7, with D tentatively TRBD1 or TRBD2 (5 bases each). This chain's CDR3 is CASSLDWGPSQQYF. The CDR3 nucleotides are TGTGCCAGCAGCTTAGATTGGGGACCTTCCCAGCAGTACTTC.